In this sample, the clone carrying this T cell receptor beta chain turned up once. The sample comes from a study of cytomegalovirus exposure and HLA in healthy donors. V lost 3 bases and J 1 base, leaving 13 bases between the germline ends. Germline CDR1 reads SGDLS; CDR2 reads YYNGEE. The CDR3 consists of 15 residues. In the PCR, 60 Vbeta and 13 Jbeta primers were used. Sequencing was performed with immunoSEQ multiplex PCR; in TCRdb, only in-frame clones are kept and a portion is missing. The top ten clones hold 7.5% to 9% of a sample with about 150,000 clones, about 85% of them seen once. The sequenced material came from PBMCs. V gene TRBV9 combines with J gene TRBJ2-5, with D perhaps TRBD1 (5 bases). This TCR was recovered from a man aged 25 to 45 in good health and CMV-seropositive. The CDR3 DNA is TGTGCCAGCAGCGGACACAGGACCCCCCAAGAGACCCAGTACTTC. It translates to CASSGHRTPQETQYF.